This entry lists 28 T cell receptor beta chains sequenced from one sample in a study of cytomegalovirus exposure and HLA in healthy donors (dated by TCRdb to 2017 to 2019). The method was the immunoSEQ multiplex PCR assay. For the multiplex PCR, a mixture combining 60 forward primers for TCR Vbeta segments and 13 reverse primers for TCR Jbeta segments was used. In its TCRdb copy, this immuneACCESS table keeps in-frame sequences only and misses some clones. Where compared with another copy, unresolved V genes explain less than half of these, and the others have no known cause. Here the sample has some 140,000 clones; 87% occur a single time. Of the sample, around 5.5% falls within the top ten clones. Sequenced input: PBMCs. The receptors were gathered from a woman between 25 and 40 years old in good health and CMV-seronegative.

The V and J genes are TRBV13 and TRBJ1-1; D call uncertain. Germline CDR1 reads PRHDT; CDR2 reads FYEKMQ (reference sequence). The CDR3 is 15 residues long. Trimming shortened V by 0 bases and J by 0 bases, and 8 bases separated the two germline ends. In nucleotides, the CDR3 is TGTGCCAGCAGCTTAGGTATGTATATGAACACTGAAGCTTTCTTT. Encoded protein: CASSLGMYMNTEAFF.

This sequence joins TRBV7-2 and TRBJ1-6, with a possible D match to TRBD1 (5 bases). This CDR3 spans 15 amino acids. Trimming removed 1 base from V and 4 bases from J, with 8 bases in between. Germline V CDR1 and CDR2: SGHTA, FQGNSA. In DNA form, the CDR3 reads TGTGCCAGCAGCTTAGGGACACTATATAATTCACCCCTCCACTTT. Residues: CASSLGTLYNSPLHF.

V is TRBV5-1 and J is TRBJ1-2; possible D gene TRBD1, 6 bases. Germline values: CDR1 SGHRS, CDR2 YFSETQ. This CDR3 comprises 14 residues. V shed 4 bases and J shed 8 bases, with 18 bases lying between them. This chain's CDR3 is CASSTLTGSDGYTF. For the CDR3, the DNA is TGCGCCAGCAGCACACTAACAGGGAGTGACGGCTACACCTTC.

The V call is TRBV28, the J call TRBJ1-1; weak D call: TRBD1 (6 bases). This CDR3 comprises 15 residues. Trimming cost V 5 bases and J 4 bases, with 17 bases left between them. Per the germline V gene, CDR1 is MDHEN and CDR2 is SYDVKM. Here the CDR3 DNA reads TGTGCCAGCAGTGCACCACAGGGTCTGGGCACTGAAGCTTTCTTT. Its translation: CASSAPQGLGTEAFF. Full variable domain (remainder filled in from reference TRBV28 and TRBJ1-1): DVKVTQSSRYLVKRTGEKVFLECVQDMDHENMFWYRQDPGLGLRLIYFSYDVKMKEKGDIPEGYSVSREKKERFSLILESASTNQTSMYLCASSAPQGLGTEAFFGQGTRLTVV.

V and J are TRBV2 and TRBJ2-7, with 9 bases aligning to TRBD1. CDR1 and CDR2 from the germline V gene are SNHLY and FYNNEI. With 11 bases clipped from V and 4 bases from J, the junction kept 6 bases outside the gene matches. The CDR3 is 12 residues long. CDR3 bases: TGTGCCGGAAGGGACAGGGCGTACGAGCAGTACTTC. It translates to CAGRDRAYEQYF.

The chain is built from TRBV7-8 and TRBJ1-5; D unresolved. Germline V CDR1 and CDR2: SGHVS, FQNEAQ. This CDR3 has 15 amino acids. V lost 6 bases and J 5 bases, leaving 17 bases between the germline ends. The DNA for the CDR3 is TGTGCCAGCAGTCCACGACTCATCCAGCATCAGCCCCAGCATTTT. This codes for CASSPRLIQHQPQHF.

The rearrangement uses TRBV7-6 and TRBJ2-7; D perhaps matches TRBD1 (5 bases). From germline, CDR1 is SGHVS and CDR2 FNYEAQ. The CDR3 is made up of 13 amino acids. Trimming took off 5 bases at V and 4 bases at J, with 12 bases between the two ends. The CDR3 coding sequence is TGTGCCAGCAGCCCGGTATCAGGGTACGAGCAGTACTTC. Amino acid sequence: CASSPVSGYEQYF.

The chain recombines TRBV7-6 with TRBJ2-6, with 8 bases aligning to TRBD1. Per germline, CDR1 SGHVS and CDR2 FNYEAQ. The CDR3 loop spans 18 amino acids. V shed 3 bases and J 0 bases; nucleotides not matched to a gene: 7. The DNA of the CDR3 is TGTGCCAGCAGCTTTATCGCAGGGGGCATCTCTGGGGCCAACGTCCTGACTTTC. This encodes CASSFIAGGISGANVLTF.

The V call is TRBV2, the J call TRBJ1-5; 7 bases map to TRBD1. V gave up 2 bases and J gave up 4 bases; unmatched junction bases: 2. CDR3 size: 14 residues. The germline CDR1 and CDR2 sequences are SNHLY and FYNNEI. CDR3 sequence reads: CASSETGVNQPQHF. CDR3 in DNA: TGTGCCAGCAGTGAAACAGGGGTGAATCAGCCCCAGCATTTT.

This chain connects TRBV30 to TRBJ1-5; TRBD1 agrees at 7 bases. The junction had 9 bases not matched to a gene; V was cut back by 3 bases and J by 1 base. This CDR3 comprises 16 residues. CDR1 is GTSNPN and CDR2 is SVGIG in the germline V gene (reference sequence). CDR3 DNA: TGTGCCTGGAGCGCCGACAGGGTACACAGCAATCAGCCCCAGCATTTT. Amino acids: CAWSADRVHSNQPQHF.

The V gene is TRBV21-1, the J gene TRBJ1-5. TRBV21-1 is given as a pseudogene. The CDR3 runs 15 residues. CDR3 in amino acids: CASSKALRVRQPQHF. CDR3 nucleotides: TGTGCCAGCAGCAAAGCATTACGGGTCCGTCAGCCCCAGCATTTT.

The chain employs TRBV27 and TRBJ2-7, with D possibly matching TRBD2 (5 bases). V was trimmed by 2 bases and J by 3 bases, leaving 11 bases between them. This CDR3 is built from 14 residues. CDR1 and CDR2 from the germline V gene are MNHEY and SMNVEV (reference sequence). The CDR3 DNA reads TGTGCCAGCAGTTTAAGAGGAGGCCACTACGAGCAGTACTTC. The encoded protein is CASSLRGGHYEQYF.

The chain recombines TRBV7-8 with TRBJ1-1, with 11 nucleotides matching TRBD1. Per germline, CDR1 SGHVS and CDR2 FQNEAQ. V was pared by 5 bases and J by 1 base, with 6 bases of the junction left unmatched. This CDR3 comprises 16 residues. The CDR3 here is CASSLRDRGSNTEAFF. The CDR3 DNA follows: TGTGCCAGCAGCCTCCGGGACAGGGGGTCGAACACTGAAGCTTTCTTT.

The rearrangement joins TRBV7-2 to TRBJ2-5, with TRBD2 identical over 11 bases. Trimming cost V 1 base and J 5 bases; bases outside gene matches: 3. CDR1 is SGHTA, CDR2 FQGNSA, per germline. The CDR3 consists of 15 residues. CDR3 sequence (DNA): TGTGCCAGCAGCTTAGTTAGCGGGGGGGCGGAGACCCAGTACTTC. Its translation is CASSLVSGGAETQYF. The full variable domain, completed using reference TRBV7-2 and TRBJ2-5, is GAGVSQSPSNKVTEKGKDVELRCDPISGHTALYWYRQSLGQGLEFLIYFQGNSAPDKSGLPSDRFSAERTGGSVSTLTIQRTQQEDSAVYLCASSLVSGGAETQYFGPGTRLLVL.

The chain joins TRBV2 to TRBJ2-7; 11 nucleotides match TRBD1. This CDR3 contains 15 residues. CDR1 is SNHLY and CDR2 is FYNNEI in the germline V gene. J lost 2 bases, V lost 6 bases, and 6 bases had no gene match. CDR3 in amino acids: CASSDPGQGAYEQYF. DNA of the CDR3: TGTGCCAGCAGCGACCCGGGACAGGGGGCCTACGAGCAGTACTTC.

The CDR3 nucleotides are TGTGCCAGCAGCTTGGCCGTAGGGCAGGGCGGTGAGCAGTTCTTC. This sequence encodes CASSLAVGQGGEQFF. J is TRBJ2-1 and V is TRBV5-5; D possibly corresponds to TRBD1 (5 bases). V dropped 0 bases and J dropped 9 bases, with 16 bases sitting between them. The CDR3 contains 15 residues. From germline, CDR1 is SGHKS and CDR2 YYEKEE (reference sequence).

The chain joins TRBV5-4 to TRBJ2-1; 9 bases line up with TRBD1. V shed 4 bases and J 6 bases; nucleotides not matched to a gene: 8. CDR1 is SGHNT, CDR2 YYREEE, per germline (reference sequence). CDR3 size: 15 residues. The CDR3 here is CASSRTGEQGNEQFF. In nucleotides, the CDR3 is TGTGCCAGCAGCCGGACAGGGGAACAAGGCAATGAGCAGTTCTTC.

This chain uses TRBV5-5 with TRBJ2-7; D possibly corresponds to TRBD2 (5 bases). Trimming left V 4 bases short and J 0 bases short, with 17 bases between. CDR3 length: 16 amino acids. Germline V lookup: CDR1 SGHKS, CDR2 YYEKEE (reference sequence). The CDR3 here is CASSRAREGLSYEQYF. The CDR3 coding sequence is TGTGCCAGCAGCCGCGCTCGTGAGGGCCTCTCCTACGAGCAGTACTTC.

The V and J genes are TRBV18 and TRBJ2-3, with TRBD2 identical over 10 bases. This CDR3 spans 18 amino acids. CDR1 KGHSH and CDR2 LQKENI come from the germline V gene. Germline trimming cut 1 base from V and 0 bases from J; bases unmatched to any gene: 7. CDR3 loop: CASSPRTSGAGSTDTQYF. For the CDR3, the DNA is TGTGCCAGCTCACCACGTACTAGCGGGGCTGGGAGCACAGATACGCAGTATTTT.

Notes on this clone: A junction boundary mismatches the germline segment, possibly from a read error. V gene TRBV13 combines with J gene TRBJ2-2; 10 bases are a match to TRBD1. There are 17 residues in the CDR3. Germline V gene data show CDR1 as PRHDT and CDR2 as FYEKMQ (reference sequence). CDR3 sequence reads: CASSSVPGQGNAGELFF. CDR3 nucleotides: TGTGCCAGCAGCTCAGTACCGGGACAGGGGAACGCCGGGGAGCTGTTTTTT. The whole variable domain, remainder taken from reference TRBV13 and TRBJ2-2, is AAGVIQSPRHLIKEKRETATLKCYPIPRHDTVYWYQQGPGQDPQFLISFYEKMQSDKGSIPDRFSAQQFSDYHSELNMSSLELGDSALYFCASSSVPGQGNAGELFFGEGSRLTVL.

The V call is TRBV5-6, the J call TRBJ2-7; tentatively, D is TRBD1 (6 bases). Germline V lookup: CDR1 SGHDT, CDR2 YYEEEE. V was cut by 4 bases and J by 5 bases, with 13 bases left in between. The CDR3 has 13 residues. The CDR3 sequence: CASSRGGFHEQYF. Here the CDR3 DNA reads TGTGCCAGCAGCCGAGGGGGTTTTCACGAGCAGTACTTC. The full variable domain, its missing parts supplied by reference TRBV5-6 and TRBJ2-7, is DAGVTQSPTHLIKTRGQQVTLRCSPKSGHDTVSWYQQALGQGPQFIFQYYEEEERQRGNFPDRFSGHQFPNYSSELNVNALLLGDSALYLCASSRGGFHEQYFGPGTRLTVT.

In DNA form, the CDR3 reads TGTGCCAGCTCACCACTCGCCCAGATTGGAAACACCATATATTTT. It codes for CASSPLAQIGNTIYF. J is TRBJ1-3 and V is TRBV18; D unclear. V was clipped by 1 base and J by 3 bases, with 10 bases between them. CDR3 size: 15 residues. CDR1 and CDR2 (germline): KGHSH, LQKENI.

The gene calls are TRBV18 and TRBJ2-5; the match to TRBD2 covers 11 bases. The junction had 8 bases not matched to a gene; V was cut back by 4 bases and J by 1 base. Germline V lookup: CDR1 KGHSH, CDR2 LQKENI. This CDR3 is built from 17 residues. CDR3 residues: CASSLSSSGGIQETQYF. DNA for the CDR3: TGTGCCAGCTCACTATCCTCTAGCGGGGGGATCCAAGAGACCCAGTACTTC.

The rearrangement joins TRBV2 to TRBJ2-1; no firm D call. Germline V gene data show CDR1 as SNHLY and CDR2 as FYNNEI. CDR3 length equals 18 residues. Trimming took 3 bases from V and 0 from J, leaving 18 bases between them. The CDR3: CASSDNPLYTVSYNEQFF. The CDR3 DNA is TGTGCCAGCAGTGATAACCCACTGTACACAGTCTCCTACAATGAGCAGTTCTTC.

The gene calls are TRBV18 and TRBJ2-7, with TRBD1 identical over 12 bases. The V gene end was trimmed by 3 bases and the J gene end by 6 bases; junction bases not matched to a gene: 12. Per the germline V gene, CDR1 is KGHSH and CDR2 is LQKENI. This CDR3 region has 17 residues. The CDR3 region is CASSPGVAGTGGFEQYF. CDR3 coding DNA: TGTGCCAGCTCACCGGGGGTGGCTGGGACAGGGGGCTTCGAGCAGTACTTC.

V usage is TRBV7-2 and J usage is TRBJ1-2; perhaps TRBD1 as D (5 bases). The CDR3 is made up of 15 amino acids. Germline loops: CDR1 SGHTA, CDR2 FQGNSA. Trimming removed 1 base from V and 2 bases from J, with 11 bases in between. The CDR3 region is CASSLGAGNNYGYTF. As DNA, the CDR3 is TGTGCCAGCAGCTTAGGTGCAGGGAACAACTATGGCTACACCTTC.

The chain has TRBV7-2 and TRBJ2-5, with D tentatively TRBD1 (5 bases). This CDR3 has 12 residues. The germline V and J ends were trimmed by 3 bases and 3 bases, with 5 bases remaining between them. Germline CDR1 is SGHTA and CDR2 is FQGNSA. The CDR3 DNA is TGTGCCAGCAGCTTGACAGAAGAGACCCAGTACTTC. The encoded protein is CASSLTEETQYF.

This clone is a singleton in its sample. This chain joins TRBV14 and TRBJ2-7; 7 positions match TRBD2. The V and J ends lost 4 bases and 2 bases, in that order; junction bases with no gene match: 17. CDR3 size: 18 residues. The germline gives CDR1 SGHDN, CDR2 FVKESK. The CDR3 loop is CASSRLSLGAGVPYEQYF. DNA for the CDR3: TGTGCCAGCAGCCGTCTATCACTAGGTGCGGGAGTCCCCTACGAGCAGTACTTC.